This T cell receptor (beta chain) was observed in a study of shared clonotypes between healthy human individuals. Overall study results and limits: Sequencing depth was a factor that was expected to affect clonotype sharing among donors. When compared with the clonotypes that were shared by all four sorted-subset donors, the non-shared clonotypes turned out to have lower generation probabilities.

The repertoire was sequenced with immunoSEQ multiplex PCR; TCRdb's copy has only in-frame clones and lacks some. This sample has around 700,000 clones, with around three quarters found just once. V was pared by 3 bases and J by 0 bases, with 17 bases between. Germline V gives CDR1 MDHEN, CDR2 SYDVKM. CDR3 length: 18 amino acids. With respect to this clone: What it binds is unknown.

V usage is TRBV28 and J usage is TRBJ2-2; D is unclear. Sequences were obtained from memory CD4+ T cells sorted from blood. Subset: CD45RA-negative fraction. This TCR came from a woman aged 25 to 39 in good health. The CDR3 DNA follows: TGTGCCAGCAGTTTCATGGGATCGTGGGTTACGAACACCGGGGAGCTGTTTTTT. Its protein product is CASSFMGSWVTNTGELFF. The whole variable domain, remainder taken from reference TRBV28 and TRBJ2-2, is DVKVTQSSRYLVKRTGEKVFLECVQDMDHENMFWYRQDPGLGLRLIYFSYDVKMKEKGDIPEGYSVSREKKERFSLILESASTNQTSMYLCASSFMGSWVTNTGELFFGEGSRLTVL.